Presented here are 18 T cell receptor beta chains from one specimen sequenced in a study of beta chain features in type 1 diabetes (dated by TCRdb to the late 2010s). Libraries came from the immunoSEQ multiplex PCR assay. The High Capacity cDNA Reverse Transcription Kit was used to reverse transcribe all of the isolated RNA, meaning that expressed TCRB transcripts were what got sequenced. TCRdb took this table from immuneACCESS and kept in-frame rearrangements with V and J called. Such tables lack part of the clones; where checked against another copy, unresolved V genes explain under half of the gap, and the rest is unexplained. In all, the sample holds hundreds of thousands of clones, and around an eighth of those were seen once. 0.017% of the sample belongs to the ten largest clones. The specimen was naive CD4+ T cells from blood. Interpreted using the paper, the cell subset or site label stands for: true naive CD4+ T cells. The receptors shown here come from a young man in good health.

Here the CDR3 DNA reads TGTGCCAGCAGTGAATATGTAAGCCGGGTCTACAATGAGCAGTTCTTC. It is translated as CASSEYVSRVYNEQFF. The chain carries TRBV25-1 and TRBJ2-1; D remains unclear. CDR3 length equals 16 residues. Trimming removed 0 bases from V and 3 bases from J, with 12 bases in between. Germline CDR1 MGHDK, CDR2 SYGVNS.

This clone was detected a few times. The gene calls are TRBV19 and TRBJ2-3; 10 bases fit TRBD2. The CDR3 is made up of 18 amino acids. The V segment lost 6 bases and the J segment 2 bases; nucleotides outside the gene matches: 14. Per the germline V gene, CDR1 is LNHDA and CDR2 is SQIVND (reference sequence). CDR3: CASRARTGTSVDTDTQYF. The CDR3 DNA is TGTGCCAGTAGGGCTCGGACCGGGACTAGCGTGGACACAGATACGCAGTATTTT.

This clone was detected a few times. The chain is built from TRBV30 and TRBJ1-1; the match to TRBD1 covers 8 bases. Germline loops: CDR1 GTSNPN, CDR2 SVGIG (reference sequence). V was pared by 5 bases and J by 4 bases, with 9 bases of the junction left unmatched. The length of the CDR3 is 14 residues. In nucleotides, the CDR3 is TGTGCCTGGGCCCAGGGGGCCCCGAGCACTGAAGCTTTCTTT. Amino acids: CAWAQGAPSTEAFF. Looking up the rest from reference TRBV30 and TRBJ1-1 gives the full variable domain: SQTIHQWPATLVQPVGSPLSLECTVEGTSNPNLYWYRQAAGRGLQLLFYSVGIGQISSEVPQNLSASRPQDRQFILSSKKLLLSDSGFYLCAWAQGAPSTEAFFGQGTRLTVV.

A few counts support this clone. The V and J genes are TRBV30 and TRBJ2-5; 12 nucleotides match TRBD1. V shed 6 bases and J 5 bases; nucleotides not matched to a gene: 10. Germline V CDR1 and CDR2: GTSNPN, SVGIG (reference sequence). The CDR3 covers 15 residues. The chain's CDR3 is CACTPGQGAQETQYF. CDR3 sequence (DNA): TGTGCCTGCACGCCGGGACAGGGGGCTCAGGAGACCCAGTACTTC. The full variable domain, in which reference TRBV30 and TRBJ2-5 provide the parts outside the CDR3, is SQTIHQWPATLVQPVGSPLSLECTVEGTSNPNLYWYRQAAGRGLQLLFYSVGIGQISSEVPQNLSASRPQDRQFILSSKKLLLSDSGFYLCACTPGQGAQETQYFGPGTRLLVL.

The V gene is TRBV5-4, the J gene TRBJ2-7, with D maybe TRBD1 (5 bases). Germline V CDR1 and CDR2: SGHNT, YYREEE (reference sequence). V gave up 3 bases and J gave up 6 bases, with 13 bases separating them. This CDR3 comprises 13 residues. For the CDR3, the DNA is TGTGCCAGCAGCTCTTCAGGGTTTCGCGAGCAGTACTTC. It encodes CASSSSGFREQYF. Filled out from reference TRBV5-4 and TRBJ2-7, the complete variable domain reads ETGVTQSPTHLIKTRGQQVTLRCSSQSGHNTVSWYQQALGQGPQFIFQYYREEENGRGNFPPRFSGLQFPNYSSELNVNALELDDSALYLCASSSSGFREQYFGPGTRLTVT.

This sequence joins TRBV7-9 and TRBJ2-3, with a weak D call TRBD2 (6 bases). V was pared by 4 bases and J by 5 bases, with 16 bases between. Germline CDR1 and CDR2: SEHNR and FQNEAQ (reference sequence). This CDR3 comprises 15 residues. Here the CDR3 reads CASSSRGGKGDTQYF. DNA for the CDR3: TGTGCCAGCAGCTCGCGGGGCGGGAAGGGAGATACGCAGTATTTT.

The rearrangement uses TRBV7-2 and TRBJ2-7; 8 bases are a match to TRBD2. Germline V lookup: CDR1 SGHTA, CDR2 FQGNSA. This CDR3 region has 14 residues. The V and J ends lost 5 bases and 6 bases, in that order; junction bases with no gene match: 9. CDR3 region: CASSPAGEVGEQYF. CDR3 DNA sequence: TGTGCCAGCAGCCCAGCGGGGGAGGTAGGCGAGCAGTACTTC.

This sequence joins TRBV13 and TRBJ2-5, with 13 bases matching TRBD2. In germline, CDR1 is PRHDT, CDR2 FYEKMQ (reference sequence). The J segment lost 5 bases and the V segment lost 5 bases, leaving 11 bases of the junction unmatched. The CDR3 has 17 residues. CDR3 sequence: CASSPRLAGGSIETQYF. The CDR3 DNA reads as TGTGCCAGCAGCCCTAGACTAGCGGGAGGCTCAATTGAGACCCAGTACTTC.

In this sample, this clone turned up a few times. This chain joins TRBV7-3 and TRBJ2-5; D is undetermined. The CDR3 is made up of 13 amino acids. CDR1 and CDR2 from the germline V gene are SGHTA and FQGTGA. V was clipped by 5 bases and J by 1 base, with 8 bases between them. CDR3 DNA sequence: TGTGCCAGCAGCCCCGTCCCCCAAGAGACCCAGTACTTC. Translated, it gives CASSPVPQETQYF.

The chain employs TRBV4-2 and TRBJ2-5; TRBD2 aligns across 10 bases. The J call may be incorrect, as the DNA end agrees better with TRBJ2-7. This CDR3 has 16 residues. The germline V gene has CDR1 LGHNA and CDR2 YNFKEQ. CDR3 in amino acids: CASRRGGLAESYEQYF. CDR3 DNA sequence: TGTGCCAGCAGACGCGGAGGACTAGCGGAATCCTACGAGCAGTACTTC.

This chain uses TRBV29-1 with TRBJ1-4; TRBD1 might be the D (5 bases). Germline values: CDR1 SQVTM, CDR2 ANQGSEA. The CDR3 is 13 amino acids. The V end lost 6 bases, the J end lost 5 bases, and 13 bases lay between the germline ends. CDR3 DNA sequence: TGCAGCGTCACGAGGGGAGGGAATGAAAAACTGTTTTTT. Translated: CSVTRGGNEKLFF.

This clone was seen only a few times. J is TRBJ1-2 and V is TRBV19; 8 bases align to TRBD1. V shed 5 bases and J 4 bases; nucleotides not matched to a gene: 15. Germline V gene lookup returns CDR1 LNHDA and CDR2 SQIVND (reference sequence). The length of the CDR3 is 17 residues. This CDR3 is CASSSGTGYALGYGYTF. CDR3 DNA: TGTGCCAGTAGTTCCGGGACAGGCTATGCCTTGGGCTATGGCTACACCTTC.

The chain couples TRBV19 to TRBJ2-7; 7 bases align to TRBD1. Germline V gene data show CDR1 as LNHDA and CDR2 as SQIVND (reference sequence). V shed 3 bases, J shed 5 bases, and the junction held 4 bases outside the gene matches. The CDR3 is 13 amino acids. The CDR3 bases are TGTGCCAGTAGTATGCAAGGGGGCCACGAGCAGTACTTC. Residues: CASSMQGGHEQYF. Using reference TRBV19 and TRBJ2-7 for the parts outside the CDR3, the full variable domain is DGGITQSPKYLFRKEGQNVTLSCEQNLNHDAMYWYRQDPGQGLRLIYYSQIVNDFQKGDIAEGYSVSREKKESFPLTVTSAQKNPTAFYLCASSMQGGHEQYFGPGTRLTVT.

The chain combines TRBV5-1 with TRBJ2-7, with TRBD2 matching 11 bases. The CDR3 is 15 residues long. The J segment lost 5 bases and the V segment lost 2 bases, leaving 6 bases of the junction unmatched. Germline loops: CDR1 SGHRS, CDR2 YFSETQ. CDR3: CASSFLTSGSHEQYF. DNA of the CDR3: TGCGCCAGCAGCTTTTTAACTAGCGGGAGCCACGAGCAGTACTTC.

CDR3 in DNA: TGCGCCAGCAGCTTGGCCGTCGGGGGCACCGGGGAGCTGTTTTTT. It yields the protein CASSLAVGGTGELFF. This chain joins TRBV5-1 and TRBJ2-2; perhaps TRBD2 as D (6 bases). The CDR3 spans 15 residues. Trimming took 0 bases from V and 4 from J, leaving 10 bases between them. Germline CDR1 SGHRS, CDR2 YFSETQ.

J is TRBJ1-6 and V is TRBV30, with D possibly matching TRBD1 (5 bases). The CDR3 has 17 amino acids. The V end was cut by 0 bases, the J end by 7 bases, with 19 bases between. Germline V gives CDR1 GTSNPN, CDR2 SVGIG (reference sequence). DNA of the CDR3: TGTGCCTGGAGTGTACGTCGGGACTGGCGAGCCAATTCACCCCTCCACTTT. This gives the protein CAWSVRRDWRANSPLHF. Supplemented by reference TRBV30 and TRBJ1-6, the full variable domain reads SQTIHQWPATLVQPVGSPLSLECTVEGTSNPNLYWYRQAAGRGLQLLFYSVGIGQISSEVPQNLSASRPQDRQFILSSKKLLLSDSGFYLCAWSVRRDWRANSPLHFGNGTRLTVT.

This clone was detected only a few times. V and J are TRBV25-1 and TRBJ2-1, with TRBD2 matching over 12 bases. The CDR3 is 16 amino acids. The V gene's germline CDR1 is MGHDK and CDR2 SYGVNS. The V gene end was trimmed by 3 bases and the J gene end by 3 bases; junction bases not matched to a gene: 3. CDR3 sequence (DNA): TGTGCCAGCAGTGAGACTAGCGGGAGAATCTACAATGAGCAGTTCTTC. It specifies CASSETSGRIYNEQFF.

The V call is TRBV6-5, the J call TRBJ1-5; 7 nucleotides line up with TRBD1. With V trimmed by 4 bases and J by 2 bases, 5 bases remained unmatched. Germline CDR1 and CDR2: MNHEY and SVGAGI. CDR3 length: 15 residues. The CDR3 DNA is TGTGCCAGCAGTTTCACCGGGACAGGCAATCAGCCCCAGCATTTT. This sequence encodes CASSFTGTGNQPQHF.